Sequencing of this T cell receptor beta chain was carried out in a study of cytomegalovirus exposure and HLA in healthy donors. This clone has just one count. Its antigen is undetermined. Primers: 60 Vbeta forward and 13 Jbeta reverse. Profiled with immunoSEQ multiplex PCR; TCRdb holds only in-frame clones, not every one. The sample lists 110,000 or so clones, approximately 67% seen once, with about 8% in the top ten. Regarding the study as a whole: For most TCR beta V segments, an earlier analysis put the productive rate at about 87% or about 30% of the time. CMV antigen specificity was confirmed in vitro for three CMV-associated chains.

Germline V CDR1 and CDR2: SNHLY, FYNNEI. Unmatched junction bases numbered 3, after V lost 1 base and J lost 6 bases. The CDR3 is 15 amino acids. This receptor was taken from a man younger than 35 in good health and CMV-seropositive. The material sequenced was PBMCs. The V call is TRBV2, the J call TRBJ2-2; 9 positions agree with TRBD2. This CDR3 is CASSEGGGVAGELFF. CDR3 nucleotides: TGTGCCAGCAGTGAAGGCGGGGGGGTCGCCGGGGAGCTGTTTTTT.